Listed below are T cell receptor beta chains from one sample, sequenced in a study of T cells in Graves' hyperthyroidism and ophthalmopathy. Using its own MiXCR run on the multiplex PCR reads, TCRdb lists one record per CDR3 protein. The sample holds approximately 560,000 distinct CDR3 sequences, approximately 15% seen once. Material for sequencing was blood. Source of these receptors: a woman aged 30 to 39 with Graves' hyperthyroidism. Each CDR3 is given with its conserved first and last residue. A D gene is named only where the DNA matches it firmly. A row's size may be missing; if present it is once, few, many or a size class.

CASSQKGGLTYEQYF	TGTGCCAGCAGTCAAAAAGGGGGCCTTACCTACGAGCAGTACTTC	TRBD1	TRBV27	many	TRBJ2-7
CASSFPGGLAAPWETQYF	TGTGCCAGCAGTTTCCCCGGGGGACTAGCGGCCCCCTGGGAGACCCAGTACTTC	TRBD2	TRBV12-3/TRBV12-4	-	TRBJ2-5
CSASKGDTQYF	TGCAGTGCTTCGAAGGGAGATACGCAGTATTTT	-	TRBV20-1	many	TRBJ2-3
CASSPRAGDYEQYF	TGTGCCAGCAGCCCCAGAGCGGGAGACTACGAGCAGTACTTC	TRBD2	TRBV7-2	many	TRBJ2-7
CASSQQGWREKLFF	TGTGCCAGCAGCCAGCAGGGGTGGAGGGAAAAACTGTTTTTT	-	TRBV14	few	TRBJ1-4
CASSFSSGRALGEQFF	TGTGCCAGCAGTTTTTCCAGCGGGAGGGCTTTGGGTGAGCAGTTCTTC	TRBD2	TRBV6-1	-	TRBJ2-1
CASSYGTWDGYTF	TGTGCCAGCAGCTACGGGACTTGGGATGGCTACACCTTC	-	TRBV7-3	-	TRBJ1-2
CASSLEGPDHYEQYF	TGCGCCAGCAGCTTGGAAGGCCCGGACCACTACGAGCAGTACTTC	-	TRBV5-1	many	TRBJ2-7
CASSWGQESTEAFF	TGTGCCAGCAGTTGGGGACAGGAGAGCACTGAAGCTTTCTTT	TRBD1	TRBV6-9	-	TRBJ1-1
CASSPRLAGGPEQYF	TGTGCCAGCAGCCCCCGACTCGCGGGAGGCCCCGAGCAGTACTTC	TRBD2	TRBV13	many	TRBJ2-7
CASRETGIYNEQFF	TGTGCCAGCAGGGAGACCGGAATCTACAATGAGCAGTTCTTC	-	TRBV2	many	TRBJ2-1
CAWKRTGRGNQPQHF	TGTGCCTGGAAGAGAACAGGGAGAGGCAATCAGCCCCAGCATTTT	-	TRBV30	-	TRBJ1-5
CSARGLAGAWSYNEQFF	TGCAGTGCTAGGGGACTAGCGGGAGCTTGGTCCTACAATGAGCAGTTCTTC	TRBD2	TRBV20-1	many	TRBJ2-1
CASSLVGLAGDNEQFF	TGTGCCAGCAGCTTAGTGGGACTAGCGGGAGACAATGAGCAGTTCTTC	TRBD2	TRBV7-3	many	TRBJ2-1
CASSLGQYTTDTQYF	TGCGCCAGCAGCCTAGGACAATATACCACAGATACGCAGTATTTT	-	TRBV5-1	-	TRBJ2-3
CATSRDLPQGRQETQYF	TGTGCCACCAGCAGAGACCTTCCTCAGGGGCGCCAAGAGACCCAGTACTTC	-	TRBV15	many	TRBJ2-5
CASSVSPHVNEQFF	TGTGCCAGCAGTGTAAGTCCCCACGTTAATGAGCAGTTCTTC	-	TRBV2	many	TRBJ2-1
CASSYRHNTGELFF	TGTGCCAGCAGTTACCGTCATAACACCGGGGAGCTGTTTTTT	-	TRBV6-2/TRBV6-3	many	TRBJ2-2
CSAKETRGIYNEQFF	TGCAGTGCCAAAGAAACTAGGGGGATCTACAATGAGCAGTTCTTC	-	TRBV20-1	many	TRBJ2-1
CASSHSSSGGNEQFF	TGTGCCAGCAGCCATAGCTCTAGCGGAGGCAATGAGCAGTTCTTC	TRBD2	TRBV28	many	TRBJ2-1
CSVAPGKNYGYTF	TGCAGCGTTGCCCCAGGGAAGAACTATGGCTACACCTTC	-	TRBV29-1	many	TRBJ1-2
CASSLELAGGVTDTQYF	TGTGCCAGCAGCTTAGAACTAGCGGGAGGTGTCACAGATACGCAGTATTTT	TRBD2	TRBV7-2	few	TRBJ2-3
CASSHWEGYEQYF	TGCGCCAGCAGCCACTGGGAGGGGTACGAGCAGTACTTC	TRBD2	TRBV4-1	-	TRBJ2-7
CASSQDGDRVNEQYF	TGTGCCAGCAGCCAAGATGGAGACAGGGTAAACGAGCAGTACTTC	TRBD1	TRBV14	many	TRBJ2-7
CASSTAAGLAGGGEQYF	TGCGCCAGCAGCACGGCAGCGGGACTAGCGGGAGGAGGCGAGCAGTACTTC	TRBD2	TRBV5-1	many	TRBJ2-7
CASSVGGTSGSEETQYF	TGTGCCAGCAGCGTAGGAGGGACTAGCGGGAGCGAAGAGACCCAGTACTTC	TRBD2	TRBV9	-	TRBJ2-5
CASRTLQGAGTEAFF	TGTGCCAGCAGAACCCTACAGGGGGCAGGCACTGAAGCTTTCTTT	TRBD1	TRBV6-2/TRBV6-3	-	TRBJ1-1
CASSRAGGSYNSPLHF	TGTGCCAGCAGCAGGGCGGGGGGCTCCTATAATTCACCCCTCCACTTT	-	TRBV7-2	-	TRBJ1-6
CASSPDRTAHTQYF	TGCGCCAGCAGTCCCGATCGTACGGCCCATACGCAGTATTTT	-	TRBV10-2	-	TRBJ2-3
CAWRLTSGRKTQYF	TGTGCCTGGAGATTGACTAGCGGGAGAAAGACCCAGTACTTC	TRBD2	TRBV30	few	TRBJ2-5
CASSQEATSGSYEQYF	TGCGCCAGCAGCCAAGAGGCAACTAGCGGGAGCTACGAGCAGTACTTC	TRBD2	TRBV4-3	-	TRBJ2-7
CASSEVAGGVFDEQFF	TGTGCCAGCAGTGAAGTAGCGGGCGGAGTTTTCGATGAGCAGTTCTTC	TRBD2	TRBV6-1	-	TRBJ2-1
CASSELGHNEQFF	TGTGCCAGCAGTGAATTAGGTCACAATGAGCAGTTCTTC	-	TRBV2	many	TRBJ2-1
CSVPGAISYEQYF	TGCAGTGTCCCGGGGGCCATCTCCTACGAGCAGTACTTC	-	TRBV20-1	few	TRBJ2-7
CASSVAWDTGELFF	TGTGCCAGCAGCGTAGCTTGGGACACCGGGGAGCTGTTTTTT	-	TRBV9	many	TRBJ2-2
CASSLRGYQPQHF	TGTGCCAGCAGTTTGAGGGGTTATCAGCCCCAGCATTTT	-	TRBV12-3/TRBV12-4	many	TRBJ1-5
CASEAHNEQFF	TGTGCCAGCGAGGCACACAATGAGCAGTTCTTC	-	TRBV6-2/TRBV6-3	many	TRBJ2-1
CASSREEGEKLFF	TGTGCCAGCAGTCGAGAGGAGGGTGAAAAACTGTTTTTT	-	TRBV6-4	few	TRBJ1-4